The sequence of this T cell receptor beta chain was determined in a study of blood T cells in healthy people across ages (dated by TCRdb to 2014 to 2015). About the full investigation: Template switching captured roughly one uniquely barcoded TCR beta cDNA molecule per two T cells in model experiments. To track age-related changes in TCR beta repertoire diversity, the study relied on deep sequencing normalized with unique cDNA molecular identifiers. The donors were split into four age groups: young (average around 17 years), middle-aged (more than 35), aged (roughly 60) and long-lived (approximately 80). Donors of different ages were randomly distributed across sequencing lanes to avoid experimental bias. Using the same blood draw, the study looked at two additional independent replicas of 1 million unique cDNA reads for two donors, one aged 18 to 30 and the other aged 80 or older.

Library prep was done by 5' RACE. TCRdb records Illumina HiSeq 2500 as the sequencer. A second PCR of roughly 7 to 11 cycles was performed with a sample-barcoded 5' primer and a J-beta primer mix. A unique molecular identifier was introduced onto each TCR beta cDNA molecule by a template-switch 5' adaptor carrying 12 random nucleotides. Each sample yielded at least 2.5 million CDR3-containing paired-end reads. All of the RNA was converted into first-strand cDNA using the Mint cDNA synthesis kit, with a TRBC-specific oligonucleotide serving as the primer. After uracil-DNA glycosylase treatment, a first 18-cycle PCR used universal primers M1SS and BC2_uni_R on all cDNA. The paper's processing steps were these. For normalization, 1 million high-quality reads were randomly selected from each sample, with every read carrying a distinct molecular identifier. Instead of being binned into consensus sequences, reads with shared molecular identifiers were discarded. MiTCR, with a Q25 quality threshold and the strictest error-elimination algorithm, was used for CDR3 identification, clonotype clustering and error correction. Lower-bound total TCR beta diversity was estimated with a nonparametric unseen species model using Euler transformation. TCRdb reprocessing: public reads trimmed at Q25 with fastp, clones called with MiXCR, in-frame beta chains kept. Records with the same CDR3 protein are collapsed into one entry carrying the most frequent genes and DNA. For this entry, the V and J calls and clone size follow TCRdb and not the study's own pipeline. The sample has hundreds of thousands of distinct CDR3 sequences on record, more than 40% of them singletons. Roughly 19% of the sample rests with the top ten.

A note on this clonotype: Which antigen it targets is not known. One base away lies a much larger clone, so this may be a sequencing read error.

Overall study outcomes, separate from this receptor: Total diversity estimates from one million sequenced T cells were considered lower bounds and underestimates. Observed TCR beta diversity per million T cells fell roughly linearly with age, and a significant reduction was already apparent by age roughly 40. Compared with the aged group, more naive CD4+ T cells, fewer expanded clones and increased TCR diversity were shown by the long-lived group, suggesting age selection. Observed TCR beta diversity correlated strongly with the percentage of naive T cells measured by flow cytometry. Conclusive comparison of naive and antigen-experienced compartments was prevented by the profiling of bulk unsorted PBMCs. Because the CMV infection status of the donors was unknown, age-related changes in expanded clonotypes may potentially have been confounded.

The donors were under 40 Caucasian individuals from Russia, aged roughly 6 to 90 years, who were systemically healthy. Approximately 9.3 milliliters of peripheral blood were drawn from each donor into EDTA-treated Vacutainer tubes. Ficoll-Paque density-gradient centrifugation was used to isolate PBMCs, with at least 6 million obtained per sample. Total RNA, at least 6 micrograms per sample, was extracted from PBMCs with Trizol reagent. Naive CD45RAhigh/CD27high T cell percentages were measured by flow cytometry on a PBMC aliquot from every donor. This TCR was sampled from a man between 60 and 75 years old in good health. Sequencing was done on a sample of blood.

The bases read TGCGCCAGCGGCTCCGGAGTCACGGGGGATTCACCCCTCCACTTT. The encoded protein is CASGSGVTGDSPLHF. Recombination connected TRBV5-1 to TRBJ1-6, with a weak D call of TRBD1 (5 bases match). Between the V and J ends, shortened by 7 bases and 8 bases respectively, the junction contains 19 bases. The cysteine opens and the phenylalanine closes a CDR3 of 15 amino acids. The CDR3 DNA has 45 bases and is translated from base 1. In the germline V gene, CDR1 corresponds to SGHRS and CDR2 to YFSETQ. Full variable domain (CDR3 extended with the reference TRBV5-1 and TRBJ1-6 proteins): KAGVTQTPRYLIKTRGQQVTLSCSPISGHRSVSWYQQTPGQGLQFLFEYFSETQRNKGNFPGRFSGRQFSNSRSEMNVSTLELGDSALYLCASGSGVTGDSPLHFGNGTRLTVT.